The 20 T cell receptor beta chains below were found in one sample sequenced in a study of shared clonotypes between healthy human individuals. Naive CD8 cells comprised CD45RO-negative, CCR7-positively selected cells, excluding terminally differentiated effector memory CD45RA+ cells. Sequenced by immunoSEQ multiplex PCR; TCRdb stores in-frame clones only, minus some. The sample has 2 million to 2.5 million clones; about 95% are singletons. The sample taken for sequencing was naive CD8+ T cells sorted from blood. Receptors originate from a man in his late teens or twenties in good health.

This chain's CDR3 is CASSPTGPAYEQYF. The CDR3 DNA is TGTGCCAGCAGTCCCACAGGGCCCGCCTACGAGCAGTACTTC. V usage is TRBV27 and J usage is TRBJ2-7, with D perhaps matching TRBD1 (6 bases). V was cut by 5 bases and J by 2 bases, with 13 bases left in between. Per the germline V gene, CDR1 is MNHEY and CDR2 is SMNVEV (reference sequence). The CDR3 is made up of 14 amino acids.

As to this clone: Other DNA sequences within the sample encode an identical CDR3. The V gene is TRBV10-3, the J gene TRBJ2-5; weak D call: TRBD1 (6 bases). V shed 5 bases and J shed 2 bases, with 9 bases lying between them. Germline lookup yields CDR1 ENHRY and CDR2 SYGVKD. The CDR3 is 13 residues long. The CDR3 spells CAISPDSQETQYF. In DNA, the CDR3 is TGTGCCATCAGTCCGGACAGTCAAGAGACCCAGTACTTC.

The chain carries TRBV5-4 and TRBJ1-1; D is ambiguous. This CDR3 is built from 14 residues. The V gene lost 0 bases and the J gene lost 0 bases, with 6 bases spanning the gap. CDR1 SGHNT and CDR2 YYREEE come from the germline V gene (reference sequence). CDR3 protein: CASSLVPMNTEAFF. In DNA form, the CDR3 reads TGTGCCAGCAGCTTGGTTCCGATGAACACTGAAGCTTTCTTT.

The CDR3 is CASSARLVGEQYF. Written as DNA, the CDR3 is TGCGCCAGCAGCGCACGCCTGGTGGGCGAGCAGTACTTC. The chain recombines TRBV4-1 with TRBJ2-7; D gene ambiguous. Deletions cut 5 bases from V and 6 bases from J, with 14 bases between. Germline loops: CDR1 MGHRA, CDR2 YSYEKL. There are 13 residues in the CDR3.

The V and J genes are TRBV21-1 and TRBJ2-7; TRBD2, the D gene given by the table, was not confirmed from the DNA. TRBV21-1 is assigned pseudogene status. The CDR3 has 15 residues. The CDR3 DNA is TGTGCCAGCAGCAAAGACGGGGGGCAGTCTTGCGAGCAGTACTTC. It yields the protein CASSKDGGQSCEQYF.

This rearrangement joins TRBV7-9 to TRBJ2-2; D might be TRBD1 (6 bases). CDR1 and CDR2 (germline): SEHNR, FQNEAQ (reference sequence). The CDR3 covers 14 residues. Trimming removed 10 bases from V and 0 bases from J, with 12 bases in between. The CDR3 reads CATTGGPNTGELFF. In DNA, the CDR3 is TGTGCCACTACTGGGGGCCCGAACACCGGGGAGCTGTTTTTT.

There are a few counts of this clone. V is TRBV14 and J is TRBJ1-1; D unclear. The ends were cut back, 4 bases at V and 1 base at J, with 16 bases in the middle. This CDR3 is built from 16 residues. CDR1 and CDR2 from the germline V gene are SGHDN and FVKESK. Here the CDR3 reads CASSLHGFTTNTEAFF. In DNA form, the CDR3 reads TGTGCCAGCAGCCTCCACGGGTTTACGACGAACACTGAAGCTTTCTTT.

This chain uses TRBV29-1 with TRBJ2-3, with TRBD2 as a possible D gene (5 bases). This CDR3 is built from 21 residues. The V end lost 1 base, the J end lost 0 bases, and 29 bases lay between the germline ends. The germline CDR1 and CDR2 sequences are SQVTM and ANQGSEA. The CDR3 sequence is CSVEAPPADSESRRSTDTQYF. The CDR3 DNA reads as TGCAGCGTTGAAGCCCCTCCGGCGGACTCTGAGAGCAGGAGAAGCACAGATACGCAGTATTTT.

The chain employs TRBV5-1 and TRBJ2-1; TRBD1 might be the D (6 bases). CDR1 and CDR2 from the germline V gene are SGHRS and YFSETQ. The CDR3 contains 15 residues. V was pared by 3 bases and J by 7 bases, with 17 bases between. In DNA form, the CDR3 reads TGCGCCAGCAGCTCGGGACACCTAGACGGGAATGAGCAGTTCTTC. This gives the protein CASSSGHLDGNEQFF.

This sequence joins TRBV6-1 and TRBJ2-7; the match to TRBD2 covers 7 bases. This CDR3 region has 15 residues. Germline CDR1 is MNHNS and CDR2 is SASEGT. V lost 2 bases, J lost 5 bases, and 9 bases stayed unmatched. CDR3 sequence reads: CASSEWAGENHEQYF. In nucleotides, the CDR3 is TGTGCCAGCAGTGAATGGGCGGGAGAAAATCACGAGCAGTACTTC.

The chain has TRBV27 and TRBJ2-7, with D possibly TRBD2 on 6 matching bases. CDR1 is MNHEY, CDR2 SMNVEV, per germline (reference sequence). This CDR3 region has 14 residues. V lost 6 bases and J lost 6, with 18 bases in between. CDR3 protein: CASSVGRGTAEQYF. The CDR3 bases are TGTGCCAGCAGCGTCGGACGGGGGACGGCCGAGCAGTACTTC.

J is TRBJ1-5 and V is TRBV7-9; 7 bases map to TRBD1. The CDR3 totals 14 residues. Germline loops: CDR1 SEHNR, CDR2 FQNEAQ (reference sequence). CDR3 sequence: CASGKTGSNQPQHF. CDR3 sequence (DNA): TGTGCGAGCGGAAAGACAGGGAGCAATCAGCCCCAGCATTTT.

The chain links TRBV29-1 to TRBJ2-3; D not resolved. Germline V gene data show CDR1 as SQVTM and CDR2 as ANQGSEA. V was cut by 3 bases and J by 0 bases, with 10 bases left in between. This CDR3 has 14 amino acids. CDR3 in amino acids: CSVDGLKSTDTQYF. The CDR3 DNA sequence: TGCAGCGTTGATGGTTTGAAGAGCACAGATACGCAGTATTTT.

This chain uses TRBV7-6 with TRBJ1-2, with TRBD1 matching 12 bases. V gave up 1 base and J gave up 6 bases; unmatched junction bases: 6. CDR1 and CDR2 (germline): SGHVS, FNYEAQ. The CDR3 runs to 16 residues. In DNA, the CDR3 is TGTGCCAGCAGCTTAGGCCCTGGGACAGGGGGCGATGGCTACACCTTC. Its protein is CASSLGPGTGGDGYTF.

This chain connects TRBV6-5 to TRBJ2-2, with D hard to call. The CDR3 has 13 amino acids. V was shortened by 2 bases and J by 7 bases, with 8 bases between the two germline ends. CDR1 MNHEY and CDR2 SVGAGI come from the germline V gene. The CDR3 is CASSYLIGGELFF. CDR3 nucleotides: TGTGCCAGCAGTTACCTCATCGGCGGGGAGCTGTTTTTT.

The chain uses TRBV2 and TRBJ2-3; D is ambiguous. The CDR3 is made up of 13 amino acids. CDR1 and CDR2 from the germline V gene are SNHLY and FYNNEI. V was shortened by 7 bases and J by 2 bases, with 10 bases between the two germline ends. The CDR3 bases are TGTGCCAGCATTCAGGCGTTCACAGATACGCAGTATTTT. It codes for CASIQAFTDTQYF.

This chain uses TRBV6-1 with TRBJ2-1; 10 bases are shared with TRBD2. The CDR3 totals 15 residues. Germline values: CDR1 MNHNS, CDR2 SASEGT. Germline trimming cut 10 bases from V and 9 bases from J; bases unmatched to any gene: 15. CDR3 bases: TGTGCCATCCTACTAGCGGGAACGGCCGGAGTTGAGCAGTTCTTC. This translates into CAILLAGTAGVEQFF.

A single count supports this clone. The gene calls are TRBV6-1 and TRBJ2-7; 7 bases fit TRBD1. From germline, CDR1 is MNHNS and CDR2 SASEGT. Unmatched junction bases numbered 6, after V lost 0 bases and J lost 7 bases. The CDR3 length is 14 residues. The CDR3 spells CASSEALRGPEQYF. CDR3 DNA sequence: TGTGCCAGCAGTGAAGCCCTAAGGGGGCCGGAGCAGTACTTC.

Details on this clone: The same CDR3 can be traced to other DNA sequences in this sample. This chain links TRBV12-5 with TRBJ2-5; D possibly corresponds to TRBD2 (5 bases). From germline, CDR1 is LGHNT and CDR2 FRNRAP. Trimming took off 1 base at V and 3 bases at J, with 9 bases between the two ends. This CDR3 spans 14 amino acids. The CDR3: CASGLAGFEETQYF. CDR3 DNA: TGTGCTAGTGGTTTGGCGGGGTTCGAAGAGACCCAGTACTTC.

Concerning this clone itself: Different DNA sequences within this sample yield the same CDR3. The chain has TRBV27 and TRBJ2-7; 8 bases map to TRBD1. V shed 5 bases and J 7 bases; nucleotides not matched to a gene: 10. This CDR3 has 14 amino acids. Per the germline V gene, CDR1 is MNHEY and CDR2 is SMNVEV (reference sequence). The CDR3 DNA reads TGTGCCAGCAGTACCGGGACAGGCGGAGGGGAGCAGTACTTC. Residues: CASSTGTGGGEQYF.